This T cell receptor beta chain is drawn from a study of T cells in women clearing cervical HPV infection. Study overall: Controls' single incident HPV16 infection cleared within 12 months without precancer.

This CDR3 has 13 amino acids. Germline V CDR1 and CDR2: LNHDA, SQIVND (reference sequence). With regard to this clone: The read terminates 3 residues before the CDR3 end, so the remaining end is supplied by the germline J gene.

Sequenced by immunoSEQ multiplex PCR; TCRdb stores in-frame clones only, minus some. Its table records tens of thousands of clones. Cervical HPV DNA detected by MY09/MY11 PCR, typed by dot-blot. The sequenced sample was blood buffy coat. The V and J genes are TRBV19 and TRBJ2-4, with D possibly being TRBD1 or TRBD2 (7 bases each). This TCR came from a woman aged 18-70 years with a cervical HPV16 infection that either progressed to CIN3+ or cleared (not recorded which). CDR3 protein: CASRATGRDGQYF. Incomplete CDR3 DNA: TGTGCCAGTAGGGCGACAGGGAGGGATGGT.